One and the same sample provided the 7 T cell receptor beta chains below, sequenced in a study of blood T cell repertoires in COVID-19. Produced via immunoSEQ multiplex PCR; TCRdb's table is partial and in-frame only. Of a few hundred thousand clones listed, 65% to 90% are singletons. Sequencing used peripheral blood. The receptor source for this set is a woman aged 45-59 years with acute or convalescent COVID-19.

This rearrangement joins TRBV7-2 to TRBJ1-2, with 8 bases that match TRBD1. The CDR3 runs 13 residues. CDR1 is SGHTA, CDR2 FQGNSA, per germline. Losses at the gene ends were 6 bases for V and 2 bases for J; bases not matched to a gene: 2. The CDR3 here is CASRAGGNYGYTF. In nucleotides, the CDR3 is TGTGCCAGCAGAGCAGGGGGCAACTATGGCTACACCTTC.

The CDR3 nucleotides are TGTGCCAGCAGTTTATGGACTACAGGGGGTGAGCAGTACTTC. It is translated as CASSLWTTGGEQYF. This sequence joins TRBV27 and TRBJ2-7, with 8 bases lining up with TRBD1. The CDR3 runs 14 residues. V was clipped by 1 base and J by 7 bases; unmatched bases: 6. From germline, CDR1 is MNHEY and CDR2 SMNVEV (reference sequence).

The rearrangement joins TRBV5-1 to TRBJ1-1; TRBD1 agrees at 10 bases. Trimming took 0 bases from V and 8 from J; bases not matched to a gene: 7. The germline CDR1 and CDR2 sequences are SGHRS and YFSETQ. CDR3 length equals 15 residues. The CDR3 is CASSLASTGGKEAFF. The CDR3 bases are TGCGCCAGCAGCTTGGCCTCGACAGGGGGCAAAGAAGCTTTCTTT.

The chain joins TRBV10-3 to TRBJ2-2, with TRBD2 matching 7 bases. From germline, CDR1 is ENHRY and CDR2 SYGVKD. V shed 8 bases, J shed 0 bases, and the junction held 3 bases outside the gene matches. This CDR3 comprises 14 residues. The CDR3 sequence is CAIGLAANTGELFF. For the CDR3, the DNA is TGTGCCATCGGGCTAGCGGCGAACACCGGGGAGCTGTTTTTT.

CDR3: CASSDQTGGLVTGELFF. CDR3 nucleotide sequence: TGTGCCAGCAGCGACCAGACAGGGGGCCTGGTCACCGGGGAGCTGTTTTTT. This chain uses TRBV9 with TRBJ2-2, with 10 bases that match TRBD1. Germline V gene data show CDR1 as SGDLS and CDR2 as YYNGEE. Trimming at V came to 3 bases and at J to 4 bases, leaving 9 bases not matched to a gene. The CDR3 extends over 17 amino acids.

The chain links TRBV11-1 to TRBJ1-1; D is unresolved. Germline loops: CDR1 SGHAT, CDR2 FQDESV (reference sequence). This CDR3 is 12 amino acids long. Trimming left V 4 bases short and J 3 bases short, with 6 bases between. This CDR3 reads CASSSGYTEAFF. The CDR3 DNA reads as TGTGCCAGCAGCTCCGGTTACACTGAAGCTTTCTTT. The full variable domain, with the rest looked up from reference TRBV11-1 and TRBJ1-1, is EAEVAQSPRYKITEKSQAVAFWCDPISGHATLYWYRQILGQGPELLVQFQDESVVDDSQLPKDRFSAERLKGVDSTLKIQPAELGDSAMYLCASSSGYTEAFFGQGTRLTVV.

Only one count was recorded for this clone. This chain connects TRBV2 to TRBJ2-7; perhaps TRBD2 as D (6 bases). The V end was cut by 6 bases, the J end by 1 base, with 13 bases between. CDR1 and CDR2 (germline): SNHLY, FYNNEI. The CDR3 totals 14 residues. CDR3 nucleotide sequence: TGTGCCAGCAGCTCATACCGGGGGTCCTACGAGCAGTACTTC. Translating it yields CASSSYRGSYEQYF.